These 29 T cell receptor beta chains originate from one sample sequenced in a study of T cells and Merkel cell carcinoma outcomes. The data were produced by immunoSEQ multiplex PCR, yet TCRdb's version contains in-frame clones alone and is incomplete. Here the sample spans some 15,000 clones, roughly 76% being singletons. Sequenced: tumor tissue from Merkel cell carcinoma. These receptors all stem from a human donor with Merkel cell carcinoma.

This rearrangement joins TRBV28 to TRBJ1-1; D gene uncertain. This CDR3 comprises 16 residues. Trimming stripped 5 bases from V and 0 bases from J, with 16 bases between. Germline V gene lookup returns CDR1 MDHEN and CDR2 SYDVKM. CDR3 sequence reads: CASSPRAFGLNTEAFF. DNA for the CDR3: TGTGCCAGCAGTCCCCGGGCGTTCGGATTGAACACTGAAGCTTTCTTT. Looking up the rest from reference TRBV28 and TRBJ1-1 gives the full variable domain: DVKVTQSSRYLVKRTGEKVFLECVQDMDHENMFWYRQDPGLGLRLIYFSYDVKMKEKGDIPEGYSVSREKKERFSLILESASTNQTSMYLCASSPRAFGLNTEAFFGQGTRLTVV.

This chain connects TRBV18 to TRBJ1-1; D gene uncertain. CDR3 length: 13 residues. Germline assignment: CDR1 KGHSH and CDR2 LQKENI. The germline V and J ends were trimmed by 3 bases and 3 bases, with 8 bases remaining between them. The CDR3 DNA is TGTGCCAGCTCACCTAGTTCGCACACTGAAGCTTTCTTT. Amino acid sequence: CASSPSSHTEAFF.

The chain employs TRBV18 and TRBJ2-7, with 8 nucleotides matching TRBD2. CDR3 length: 16 amino acids. Germline values: CDR1 KGHSH, CDR2 LQKENI. After removal of 1 base from V and 0 bases from J, the junction contained 5 bases not matched to a gene. The CDR3 is CASSPLTSGDSYEQYF. The CDR3 coding sequence is TGTGCCAGCTCACCACTAACTAGCGGAGACTCCTACGAGCAGTACTTC.

The DNA of the CDR3 is TGTGCCAGCAGCGTAGCTAGTCGGACGAACACCGGGGAGCTGTTTTTT. Amino acids: CASSVASRTNTGELFF. V gene TRBV9 combines with J gene TRBJ2-2; no clear D gene. Germline CDR1 and CDR2: SGDLS and YYNGEE. Trimming removed 0 bases from V and 0 bases from J, with 9 bases in between. The CDR3 spans 16 residues. The variable domain in full, completed from reference TRBV9 and TRBJ2-2, reads DSGVTQTPKHLITATGQRVTLRCSPRSGDLSVYWYQQSLDQGLQFLIQYYNGEERAKGNILERFSAQQFPDLHSELNLSSLELGDSALYFCASSVASRTNTGELFFGEGSRLTVL.

The chain has TRBV29-1 and TRBJ1-1, with D uncertain. The germline gives CDR1 SQVTM, CDR2 ANQGSEA. The CDR3 is 15 residues long. V was clipped by 5 bases and J by 0 bases, with 16 bases between them. CDR3 loop: CSVNLRAGMNTEAFF. The CDR3 DNA is TGCAGCGTTAATTTGAGGGCGGGTATGAACACTGAAGCTTTCTTT.

In its sample, this clone was seen a few times. This chain links TRBV10-1 with TRBJ2-1; tentative D call: TRBD1 (6 bases). Germline V lookup: CDR1 WNHNN, CDR2 SYGVQD (reference sequence). V dropped 0 bases and J dropped 8 bases, with 8 bases sitting between them. This CDR3 is 13 amino acids long. CDR3 sequence reads: CASSESRQDEQFF. In DNA, the CDR3 is TGCGCCAGCAGTGAGTCGAGACAGGATGAGCAGTTCTTC.

The chain recombines TRBV7-9 with TRBJ2-3, with D possibly being TRBD2 (8 bases). CDR1 SEHNR and CDR2 FQNEAQ come from the germline V gene (reference sequence). The V end lost 5 bases, the J end lost 1 base, and 16 bases lay between the germline ends. CDR3 length equals 16 residues. DNA of the CDR3: TGTGCCAGCAGCCCAGGGGGGCGGGGGGGCACAGATACGCAGTATTTT. As protein: CASSPGGRGGTDTQYF.

This chain uses TRBV5-4 with TRBJ2-1; the D gene is possibly TRBD2 (6 bases). V gave up 0 bases and J gave up 8 bases, with 12 bases separating them. The CDR3 covers 14 residues. CDR1 and CDR2 from the germline V gene are SGHNT and YYREEE (reference sequence). CDR3 loop: CASSLDGREDEQFF. CDR3 DNA sequence: TGTGCCAGCAGCTTGGACGGCAGGGAGGATGAGCAGTTCTTC.

V gene TRBV10-3 combines with J gene TRBJ1-5; D unclear. Per the germline V gene, CDR1 is ENHRY and CDR2 is SYGVKD. Between the trimmed V and J ends, which lost 0 bases and 4 bases, there was a span of 7 bases. The CDR3 runs to 14 residues. The chain's CDR3 is CAISESGGNQPQHF. The CDR3 nucleotides read TGTGCCATCAGTGAGTCTGGAGGAAATCAGCCCCAGCATTTT.

This clone appeared a few times. The gene calls are TRBV30 and TRBJ1-2; a weak D match, TRBD1 (5 bases). The CDR3 runs 13 residues. Germline loops: CDR1 GTSNPN, CDR2 SVGIG (reference sequence). V was clipped by 6 bases and J by 6 bases, with 17 bases between them. CDR3: CACPGPPRDGYTF. CDR3 sequence (DNA): TGTGCCTGCCCGGGACCCCCCAGAGATGGCTACACCTTC. The full variable domain, rest sourced from reference TRBV30 and TRBJ1-2, is SQTIHQWPATLVQPVGSPLSLECTVEGTSNPNLYWYRQAAGRGLQLLFYSVGIGQISSEVPQNLSASRPQDRQFILSSKKLLLSDSGFYLCACPGPPRDGYTFGSGTRLTVV.

The gene calls are TRBV2 and TRBJ2-2; 11 nucleotides align to TRBD2. Germline values: CDR1 SNHLY, CDR2 FYNNEI. J gave up 7 bases and V 3 bases, and 7 bases lay outside the gene matches. The CDR3 has 16 amino acids. Written as DNA, the CDR3 is TGTGCCAGCAGTGACTCGACTAGCGGGGTCGTCGGGGAGCTGTTTTTT. Protein: CASSDSTSGVVGELFF.

V usage is TRBV5-1 and J usage is TRBJ1-2; D not certain. The CDR3 is 13 residues long. Trimming stripped 0 bases from V and 5 bases from J, with 8 bases between. Germline loops: CDR1 SGHRS, CDR2 YFSETQ. Written as DNA, the CDR3 is TGCGCCAGCAGCTTGGGAGACGGATATGGCTACACCTTC. Translation gives CASSLGDGYGYTF.

The chain joins TRBV4-1 to TRBJ2-1, with TRBD2 matching over 9 bases. Germline CDR1 and CDR2: MGHRA and YSYEKL. The CDR3 spans 17 residues. V was pared by 4 bases and J by 0 bases, with 7 bases of the junction left unmatched. The CDR3 nucleotides are TGCGCCAGCAGCCGGGGACTAGCCGAGAGCTCCTACAATGAGCAGTTCTTC. Amino acid sequence: CASSRGLAESSYNEQFF.

The chain combines TRBV19 with TRBJ1-2; the D is unclear. V shed 7 bases and J shed 1 base, with 10 bases lying between them. This CDR3 is built from 13 residues. Germline CDR1 and CDR2: LNHDA and SQIVND (reference sequence). The CDR3 nucleotides are TGTGCCAGTAACCCGGACGGTAACTATGGCTACACCTTC. Translated: CASNPDGNYGYTF.

The V gene is TRBV6-6, the J gene TRBJ1-1; tentatively, D is TRBD1 (5 bases). Germline CDR1 is MNHNY and CDR2 is SVGAGI (reference sequence). This CDR3 is 16 amino acids long. The V end was cut by 2 bases, the J end by 4 bases, with 17 bases between. CDR3 nucleotides: TGTGCCAGCAGTTACCCCGTTGGAGGGGCGGGCACTGAAGCTTTCTTT. Translating gives CASSYPVGGAGTEAFF.

The gene calls are TRBV7-6 and TRBJ1-2; possible D gene TRBD1, 5 bases. CDR1 and CDR2 from the germline V gene are SGHVS and FNYEAQ. Trimming removed 9 bases at V and 2 bases at J, with 13 bases between. The CDR3 has 13 amino acids. Written as DNA, the CDR3 is TGTGCCAGTAGCCTGGGGGGAAACTATGGCTACACCTTC. Translation: CASSLGGNYGYTF.

The chain recombines TRBV19 with TRBJ1-4; the match to TRBD1 covers 7 bases. The CDR3 is 14 amino acids. Germline V lookup: CDR1 LNHDA, CDR2 SQIVND (reference sequence). V shed 3 bases and J 8 bases; nucleotides not matched to a gene: 6. CDR3 bases: TGTGCCAGTAGTATTCTCGACAGGGCCGAAAAACTGTTTTTT. This codes for CASSILDRAEKLFF.

The CDR3 DNA is TGCGCCAGCAGCCCGCCAGGCGGGGAGACCCAGTACTTC. Translated, it gives CASSPPGGETQYF. The gene calls are TRBV5-1 and TRBJ2-5, with D possibly TRBD2 on 5 matching bases. Germline V gene data show CDR1 as SGHRS and CDR2 as YFSETQ. V was pared by 4 bases and J by 5 bases, with 12 bases between. There are 13 residues in the CDR3.

The V gene is TRBV11-2, the J gene TRBJ2-7; tentative D call: TRBD2 (6 bases). CDR3 length: 15 residues. The V end was cut by 0 bases, the J end by 3 bases, with 12 bases between. Per germline, CDR1 SGHAT and CDR2 FQNNGV. The CDR3: CASSLDGAGYYEQYF. DNA for the CDR3: TGTGCCAGCAGCTTAGACGGAGCGGGTTACTACGAGCAGTACTTC.

The rearrangement links TRBV5-5 to TRBJ2-2, with TRBD1 matching over 9 bases. The CDR3 sequence is 17 residues long. The ends lost 4 bases at V and 7 bases at J; junction bases unmatched: 14. CDR1 is SGHKS, CDR2 YYEKEE, per germline (reference sequence). The CDR3 loop is CASSQTLGTGWVGELFF. CDR3 nucleotide sequence: TGTGCCAGCAGCCAGACCTTAGGGACAGGGTGGGTCGGGGAGCTGTTTTTT.

The rearrangement joins TRBV7-9 to TRBJ1-6; D is uncertain. CDR3 length: 15 residues. Germline CDR1 and CDR2: SEHNR and FQNEAQ (reference sequence). Trimming removed 2 bases from V and 4 bases from J, with 9 bases in between. The DNA for the CDR3 is TGTGCCAGCAGCTTAACTGGAATGTATAATTCACCCCTCCACTTT. Amino acids: CASSLTGMYNSPLHF.

V gene TRBV7-8 combines with J gene TRBJ2-7, with 7 bases that match TRBD1. This CDR3 region has 14 residues. V dropped 5 bases and J dropped 1; count of bases not matched to a gene: 5. Germline CDR1 SGHVS, CDR2 FQNEAQ. The CDR3 DNA reads as TGTGCCAGCAGCCAGGGGGTAATGTCCTACGAGCAGTACTTC. Its translation: CASSQGVMSYEQYF. Variable domain in full (rest from reference TRBV7-8 and TRBJ2-7): GAGVSQSPRYKVAKRGQDVALRCDPISGHVSLFWYQQALGQGPEFLTYFQNEAQLDKSGLPSDRFFAERPEGSVSTLKIQRTQQEDSAVYLCASSQGVMSYEQYFGPGTRLTVT.

This clone was found once. J is TRBJ2-7 and V is TRBV9; 12 positions match TRBD2. J gave up 4 bases and V 0 bases, and 5 bases lay outside the gene matches. Germline assignment: CDR1 SGDLS and CDR2 YYNGEE. The CDR3 has 16 amino acids. The chain's CDR3 is CASSVVGLAGKYEQYF. For the CDR3, the DNA is TGTGCCAGCAGCGTAGTCGGACTAGCGGGAAAGTACGAGCAGTACTTC.

CDR3 DNA sequence: TGTGCCAGCAGTGGGGACAGGTCCCAAGAGACCCAGTACTTC. The encoded protein is CASSGDRSQETQYF. The V call is TRBV2, the J call TRBJ2-5, with 8 nucleotides matching TRBD1. The germline CDR1 and CDR2 sequences are SNHLY and FYNNEI. The CDR3 is made up of 14 amino acids. After removal of 4 bases from V and 1 base from J, the junction contained 2 bases not matched to a gene.

The V call is TRBV7-9, the J call TRBJ2-5; D is undetermined. V lost 10 bases, J lost 5 bases, and 14 bases lay in between. The CDR3 spans 12 residues. Germline assignment: CDR1 SEHNR and CDR2 FQNEAQ (reference sequence). The CDR3 protein is CATLGLAETQYF. The CDR3 nucleotides are TGTGCCACCTTGGGATTGGCGGAGACCCAGTACTTC.

The gene calls are TRBV6-1 and TRBJ1-5, with TRBD1 as a possible D gene (6 bases). The CDR3 contains 15 residues. Trimming left V 1 base short and J 8 bases short, with 15 bases between. The germline V gene encodes CDR1 MNHNS and CDR2 SASEGT. CDR3 protein: CASSEDREVLEPQHF. The CDR3 region has the DNA TGTGCCAGCAGTGAAGACAGGGAGGTACTGGAGCCCCAGCATTTT.

The J gene is TRBJ2-2, the V gene TRBV19, with D possibly matching TRBD2 (6 bases). The CDR3 runs 16 residues. Trimming pared 5 bases from V and 4 bases from J, leaving 17 bases between. CDR1 and CDR2 (germline): LNHDA, SQIVND (reference sequence). The CDR3 is CASSPSWRASTGELFF. CDR3 DNA: TGTGCCAGTAGTCCGTCGTGGAGGGCGAGCACCGGGGAGCTGTTTTTT.

The chain is built from TRBV4-1 and TRBJ1-3; possible D gene TRBD1, 5 bases. This CDR3 is 16 amino acids long. The germline V gene has CDR1 MGHRA and CDR2 YSYEKL. Trimming stripped 0 bases from V and 2 bases from J, with 11 bases between. The CDR3 reads CASSQETTGPGNTIYF. The CDR3 DNA reads as TGCGCCAGCAGCCAAGAGACGACGGGACCTGGAAACACCATATATTTT.

V and J are TRBV5-3 and TRBJ1-1, with D unresolved. TRBV5-3 is flagged as an ORF with uncertain function. V dropped 0 bases and J dropped 1 base, with 10 bases sitting between them. The CDR3 sequence is 15 residues long. The CDR3 region is CARSLEWAENTEAFF. The CDR3 coding sequence is TGTGCCAGAAGCTTGGAATGGGCGGAGAACACTGAAGCTTTCTTT.